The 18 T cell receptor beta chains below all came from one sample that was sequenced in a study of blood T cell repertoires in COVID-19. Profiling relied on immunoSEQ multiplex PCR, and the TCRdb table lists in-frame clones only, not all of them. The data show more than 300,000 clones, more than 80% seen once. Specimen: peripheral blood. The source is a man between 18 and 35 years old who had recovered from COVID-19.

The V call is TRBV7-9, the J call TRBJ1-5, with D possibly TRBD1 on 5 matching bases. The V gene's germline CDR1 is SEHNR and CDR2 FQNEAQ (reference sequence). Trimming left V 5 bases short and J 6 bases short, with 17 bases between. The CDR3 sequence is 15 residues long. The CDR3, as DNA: TGTGCCAGCAGCCCGATCGGGGGGAAGGGTCAGCCCCAGCATTTT. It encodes CASSPIGGKGQPQHF.

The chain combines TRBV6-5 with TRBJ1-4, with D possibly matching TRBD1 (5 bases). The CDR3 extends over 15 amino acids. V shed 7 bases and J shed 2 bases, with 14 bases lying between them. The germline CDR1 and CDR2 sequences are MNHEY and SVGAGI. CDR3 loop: CASNPGGATNEKLFF. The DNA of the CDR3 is TGTGCCAGCAACCCTGGAGGGGCCACTAATGAAAAACTGTTTTTT.

The CDR3, as DNA: TGTGCCAGCAGTCTCGGGGGAAATGAGCAGTTCTTC. This encodes CASSLGGNEQFF. This chain links TRBV2 with TRBJ2-1, with D maybe TRBD2 (6 bases). The V gene lost 5 bases and the J gene lost 7 bases, with 9 bases spanning the gap. This CDR3 is 12 amino acids long. Germline V gene data show CDR1 as SNHLY and CDR2 as FYNNEI.

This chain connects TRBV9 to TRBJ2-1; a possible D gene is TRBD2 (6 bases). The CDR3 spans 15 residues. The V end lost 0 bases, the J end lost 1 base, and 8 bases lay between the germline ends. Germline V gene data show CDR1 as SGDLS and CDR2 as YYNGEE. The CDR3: CASSVAGGSYNEQFF. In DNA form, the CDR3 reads TGTGCCAGCAGCGTAGCCGGGGGTTCCTACAATGAGCAGTTCTTC.

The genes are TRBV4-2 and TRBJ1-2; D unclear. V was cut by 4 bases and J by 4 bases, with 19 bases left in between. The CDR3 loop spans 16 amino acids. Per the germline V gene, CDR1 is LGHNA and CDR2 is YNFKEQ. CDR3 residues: CASSLAYIENLYGYTF. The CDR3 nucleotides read TGTGCCAGCAGCCTAGCTTACATCGAAAACCTCTATGGCTACACCTTC.

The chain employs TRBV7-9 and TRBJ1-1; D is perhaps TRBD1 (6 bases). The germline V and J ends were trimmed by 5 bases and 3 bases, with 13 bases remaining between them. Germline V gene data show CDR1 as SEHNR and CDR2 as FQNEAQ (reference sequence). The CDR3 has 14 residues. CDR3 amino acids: CASSPAYRDTEAFF. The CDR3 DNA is TGTGCCAGCAGCCCGGCATACAGGGACACTGAAGCTTTCTTT.

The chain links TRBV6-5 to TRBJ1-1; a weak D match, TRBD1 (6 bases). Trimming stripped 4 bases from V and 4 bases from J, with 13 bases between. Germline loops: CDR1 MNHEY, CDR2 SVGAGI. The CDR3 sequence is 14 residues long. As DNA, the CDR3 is TGTGCCAGCAGTTCCTACAGGGTATCCACTGAAGCTTTCTTT. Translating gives CASSSYRVSTEAFF.

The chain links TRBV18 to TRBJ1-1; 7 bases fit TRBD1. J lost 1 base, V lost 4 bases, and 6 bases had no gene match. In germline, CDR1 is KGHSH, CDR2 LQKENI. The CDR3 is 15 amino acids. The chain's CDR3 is CASSLTGTANTEAFF. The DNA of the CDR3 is TGTGCCAGCTCACTTACCGGGACAGCGAACACTGAAGCTTTCTTT.

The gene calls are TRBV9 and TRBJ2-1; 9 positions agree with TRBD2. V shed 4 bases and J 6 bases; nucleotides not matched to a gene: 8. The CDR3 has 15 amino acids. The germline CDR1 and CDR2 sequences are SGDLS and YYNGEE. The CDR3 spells CASSLFSGSPNEQFF. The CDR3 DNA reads TGTGCCAGCAGCCTCTTTAGCGGGAGTCCCAATGAGCAGTTCTTC.

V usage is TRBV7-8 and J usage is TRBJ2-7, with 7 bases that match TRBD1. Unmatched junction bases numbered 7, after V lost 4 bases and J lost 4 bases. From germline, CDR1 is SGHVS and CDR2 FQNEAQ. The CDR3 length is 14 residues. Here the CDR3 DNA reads TGTGCCAGCAGCTCGGCCGGGACAGCTTACGAGCAGTACTTC. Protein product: CASSSAGTAYEQYF.

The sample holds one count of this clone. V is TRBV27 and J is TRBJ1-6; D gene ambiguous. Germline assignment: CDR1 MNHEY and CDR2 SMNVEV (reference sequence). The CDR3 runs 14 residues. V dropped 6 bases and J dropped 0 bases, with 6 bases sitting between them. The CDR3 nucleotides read TGTGCCAGCAGCCTTAGCTCCTATAATTCACCCCTCCACTTT. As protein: CASSLSSYNSPLHF.

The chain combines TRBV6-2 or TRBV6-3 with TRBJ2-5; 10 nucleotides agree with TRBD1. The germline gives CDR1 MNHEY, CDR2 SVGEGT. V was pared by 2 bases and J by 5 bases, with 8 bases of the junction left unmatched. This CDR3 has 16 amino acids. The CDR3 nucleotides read TGTGCCAGCAGTTACGGCGACAGGGGGCGCAGGGAGACCCAGTACTTC. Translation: CASSYGDRGRRETQYF.

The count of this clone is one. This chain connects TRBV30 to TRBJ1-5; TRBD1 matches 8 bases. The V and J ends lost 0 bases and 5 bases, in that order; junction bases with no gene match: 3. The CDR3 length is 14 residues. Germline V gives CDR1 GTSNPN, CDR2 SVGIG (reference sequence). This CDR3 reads CAWSVSGGYQPQHF. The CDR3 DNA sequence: TGTGCCTGGAGTGTTTCAGGGGGCTATCAGCCCCAGCATTTT.

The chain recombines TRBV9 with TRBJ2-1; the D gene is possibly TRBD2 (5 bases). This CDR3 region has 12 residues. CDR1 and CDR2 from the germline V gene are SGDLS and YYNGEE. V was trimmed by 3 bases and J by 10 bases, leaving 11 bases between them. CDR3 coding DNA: TGTGCCAGCAGCGGCCTGGAGGCGGAGCAGTTCTTC. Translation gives CASSGLEAEQFF.

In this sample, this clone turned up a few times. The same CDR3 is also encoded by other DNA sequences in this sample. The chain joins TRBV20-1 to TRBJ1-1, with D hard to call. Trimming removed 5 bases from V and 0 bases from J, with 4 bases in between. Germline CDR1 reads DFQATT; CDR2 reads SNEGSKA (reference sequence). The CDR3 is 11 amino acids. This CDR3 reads CSAPVNTEAFF. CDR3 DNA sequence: TGCAGTGCTCCAGTGAACACTGAAGCTTTCTTT.

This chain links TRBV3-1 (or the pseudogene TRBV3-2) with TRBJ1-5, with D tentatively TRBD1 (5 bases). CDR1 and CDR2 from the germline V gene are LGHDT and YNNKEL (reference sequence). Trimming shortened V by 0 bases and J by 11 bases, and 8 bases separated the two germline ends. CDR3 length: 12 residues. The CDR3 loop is CASSQEWGAQHF. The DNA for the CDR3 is TGTGCCAGCAGCCAAGAATGGGGGGCCCAGCATTTT.

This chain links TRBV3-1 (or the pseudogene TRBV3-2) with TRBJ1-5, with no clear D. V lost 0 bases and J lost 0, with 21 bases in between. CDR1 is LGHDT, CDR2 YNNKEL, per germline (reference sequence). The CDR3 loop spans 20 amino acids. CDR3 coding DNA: TGTGCCAGCAGCCAAGATAGGCAGGCTGTAAGCCCGTATAGCAATCAGCCCCAGCATTTT. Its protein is CASSQDRQAVSPYSNQPQHF.

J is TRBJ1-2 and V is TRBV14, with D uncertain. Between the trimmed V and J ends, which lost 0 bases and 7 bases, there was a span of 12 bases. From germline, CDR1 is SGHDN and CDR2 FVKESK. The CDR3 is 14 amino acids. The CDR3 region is CASSQETPGAGYTF. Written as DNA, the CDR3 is TGTGCCAGCAGCCAAGAGACTCCCGGAGCTGGCTACACCTTC.